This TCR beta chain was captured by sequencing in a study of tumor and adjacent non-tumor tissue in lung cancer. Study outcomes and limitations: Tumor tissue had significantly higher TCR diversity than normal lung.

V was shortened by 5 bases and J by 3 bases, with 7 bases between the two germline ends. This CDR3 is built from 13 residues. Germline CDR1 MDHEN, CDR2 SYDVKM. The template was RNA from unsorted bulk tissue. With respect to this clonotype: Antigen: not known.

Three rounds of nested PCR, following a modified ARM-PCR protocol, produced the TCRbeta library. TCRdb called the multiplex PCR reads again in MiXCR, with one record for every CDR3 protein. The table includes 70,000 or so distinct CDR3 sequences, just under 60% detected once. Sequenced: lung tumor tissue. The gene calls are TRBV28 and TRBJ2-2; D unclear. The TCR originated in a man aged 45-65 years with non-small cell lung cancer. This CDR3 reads CASSVQHTGELFF. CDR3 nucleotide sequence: TGTGCCAGCAGTGTTCAGCACACCGGGGAGCTGTTTTTT.